This T cell receptor (beta chain) was observed in a study of beta chain features in type 1 diabetes. General observations from the study: Sampled from patients, naive, central memory and Treg TCRB repertoires appeared more similar than those sampled from healthy donors.

Comments on this clone: Antigen: not known.

After removal of 4 bases from V and 3 bases from J, the junction contained 10 bases not matched to a gene. This CDR3 spans 16 amino acids. The V gene's germline CDR1 is SGHTA and CDR2 FQGTGA. The sequenced template was cDNA made from the entire isolated RNA. Sequenced by immunoSEQ multiplex PCR; TCRdb stores in-frame clones only, minus some. The data contain about 150,000 clones, roughly 8.1% of them singletons. Material: central memory CD4+ T cells from blood. The chain recombines TRBV7-3 with TRBJ2-5; 8 bases map to TRBD1. This TCR derives from a man aged 18 to 30 in good health. In DNA, the CDR3 is TGTGCCAGCAGCTGGACAGGGACACAACTAAAAGAGACCCAGTACTTC. It translates to CASSWTGTQLKETQYF.